This T cell receptor beta chain is from a study of early T cells in non-severe SARS-CoV-2 infection. Study summary: It was bulk RNA from unsorted whole blood that was sequenced, and the chains were unpaired.

Study observations and caveats: Anti-spike CD8 responses were favored by VDJdb matching, which missed private and CD4 specificities.

This clonotype has just a few counts. Its antigen is currently unknown. Unique molecular identifiers were affixed to single, distinct cDNA molecules. MiXCR was run by TCRdb on the 5' RACE reads, yielding one entry per CDR3 protein. The sample records over 55,000 distinct CDR3 sequences, more than 7% being singletons. Deletions cut 1 base from V and 4 bases from J, with 11 bases between. Germline loops: CDR1 SNHLY, CDR2 FYNNEI. The CDR3 contains 15 residues. The source of this sequence is an adult who was a healthcare worker with PCR-confirmed SARS-CoV-2 infection or an uninfected control (not recorded which). The chain uses TRBV2 and TRBJ2-1, with D maybe TRBD1 (5 bases). Specimen: whole blood. The CDR3 sequence is CASSEGTRLYNEQFF. In DNA form, the CDR3 reads TGTGCCAGCAGTGAAGGGACAAGACTTTACAATGAGCAGTTCTTC.